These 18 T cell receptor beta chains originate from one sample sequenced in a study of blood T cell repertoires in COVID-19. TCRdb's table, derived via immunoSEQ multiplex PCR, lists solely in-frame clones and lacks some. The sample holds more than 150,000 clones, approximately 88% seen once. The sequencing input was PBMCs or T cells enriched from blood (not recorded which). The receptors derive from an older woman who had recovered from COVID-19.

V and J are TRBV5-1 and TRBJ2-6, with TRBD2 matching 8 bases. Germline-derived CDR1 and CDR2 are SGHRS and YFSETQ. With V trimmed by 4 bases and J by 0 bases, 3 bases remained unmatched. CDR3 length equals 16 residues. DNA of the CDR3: TGCGCCAGCAGCCCCGCGGGAGGCTCTGGGGCCAACGTCCTGACTTTC. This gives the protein CASSPAGGSGANVLTF.

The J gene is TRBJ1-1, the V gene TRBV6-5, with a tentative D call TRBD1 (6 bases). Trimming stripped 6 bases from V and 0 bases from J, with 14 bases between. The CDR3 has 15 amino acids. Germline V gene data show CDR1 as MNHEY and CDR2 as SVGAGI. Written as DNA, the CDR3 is TGTGCCAGCAGGGACGCAGGGGCCATGAACACTGAAGCTTTCTTT. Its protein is CASRDAGAMNTEAFF.

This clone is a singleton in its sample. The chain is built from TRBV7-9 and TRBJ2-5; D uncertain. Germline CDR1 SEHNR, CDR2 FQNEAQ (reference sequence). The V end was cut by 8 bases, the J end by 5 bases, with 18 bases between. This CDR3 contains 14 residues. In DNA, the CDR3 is TGTGCCAGCGATAAGGCAGCGAAAAGCGAGACCCAGTACTTC. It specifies CASDKAAKSETQYF.

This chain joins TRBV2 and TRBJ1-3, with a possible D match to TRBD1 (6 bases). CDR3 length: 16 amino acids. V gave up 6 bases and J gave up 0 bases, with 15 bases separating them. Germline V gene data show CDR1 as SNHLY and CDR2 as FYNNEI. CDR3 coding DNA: TGTGCCAGCAGCGTATCTCGACAGGTCTCTGGAAACACCATATATTTT. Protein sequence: CASSVSRQVSGNTIYF.

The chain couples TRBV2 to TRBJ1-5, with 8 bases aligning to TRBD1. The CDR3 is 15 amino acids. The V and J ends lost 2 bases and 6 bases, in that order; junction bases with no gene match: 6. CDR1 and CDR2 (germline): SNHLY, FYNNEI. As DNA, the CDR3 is TGTGCCAGCAGTGAACTTAGGACAGGGTTTCAGCCCCAGCATTTT. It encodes CASSELRTGFQPQHF.

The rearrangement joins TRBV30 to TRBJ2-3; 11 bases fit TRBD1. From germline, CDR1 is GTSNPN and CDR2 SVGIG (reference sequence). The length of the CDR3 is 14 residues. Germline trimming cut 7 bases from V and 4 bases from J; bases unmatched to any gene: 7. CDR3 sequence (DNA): TGTGCCTCGTACAGGACAGGGGGCTCAGATACGCAGTATTTT. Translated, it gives CASYRTGGSDTQYF.

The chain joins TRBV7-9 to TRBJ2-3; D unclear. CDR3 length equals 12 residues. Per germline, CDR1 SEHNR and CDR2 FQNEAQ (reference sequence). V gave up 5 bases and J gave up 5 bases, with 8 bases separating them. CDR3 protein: CASSPTVDTQYF. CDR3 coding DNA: TGTGCCAGCAGCCCCACGGTAGATACGCAGTATTTT.

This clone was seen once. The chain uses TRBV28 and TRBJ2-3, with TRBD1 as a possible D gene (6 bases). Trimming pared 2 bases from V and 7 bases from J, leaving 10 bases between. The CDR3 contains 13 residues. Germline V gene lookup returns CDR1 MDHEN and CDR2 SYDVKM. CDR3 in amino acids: CASSLGTQNTQYF. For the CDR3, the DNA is TGTGCCAGCAGTTTAGGGACACAAAATACGCAGTATTTT.

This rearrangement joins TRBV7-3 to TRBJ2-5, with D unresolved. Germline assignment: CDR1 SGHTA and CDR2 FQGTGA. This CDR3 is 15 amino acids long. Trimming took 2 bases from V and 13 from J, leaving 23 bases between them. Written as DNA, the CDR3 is TGTGCCAGCAGCTTACCTGGTGTGGTTCATTATAGCTCGTACTTC. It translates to CASSLPGVVHYSSYF.

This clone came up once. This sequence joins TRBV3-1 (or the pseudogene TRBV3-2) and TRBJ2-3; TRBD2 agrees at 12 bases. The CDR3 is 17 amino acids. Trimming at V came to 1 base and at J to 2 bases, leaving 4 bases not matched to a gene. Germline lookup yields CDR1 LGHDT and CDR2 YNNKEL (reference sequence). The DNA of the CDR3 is TGTGCCAGCAGCCAAGCTAGGACTAGCGGGGCCACAGATACGCAGTATTTT. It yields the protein CASSQARTSGATDTQYF.

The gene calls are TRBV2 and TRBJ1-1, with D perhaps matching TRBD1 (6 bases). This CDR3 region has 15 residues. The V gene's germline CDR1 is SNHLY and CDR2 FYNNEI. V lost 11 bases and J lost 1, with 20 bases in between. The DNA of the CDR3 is TGTGCCGGGATCGGGGGGCGCGGATCGAACACTGAAGCTTTCTTT. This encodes CAGIGGRGSNTEAFF.

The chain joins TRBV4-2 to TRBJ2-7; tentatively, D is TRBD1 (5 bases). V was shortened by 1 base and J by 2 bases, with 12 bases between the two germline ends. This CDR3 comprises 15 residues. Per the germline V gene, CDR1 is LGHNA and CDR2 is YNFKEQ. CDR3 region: CASSQGDRGPYEQYF. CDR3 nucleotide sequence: TGTGCCAGCAGCCAAGGGGATAGGGGCCCCTACGAGCAGTACTTC.

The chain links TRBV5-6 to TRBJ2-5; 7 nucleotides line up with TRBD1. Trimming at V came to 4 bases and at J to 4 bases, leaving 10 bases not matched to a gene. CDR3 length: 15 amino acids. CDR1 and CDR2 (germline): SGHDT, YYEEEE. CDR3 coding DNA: TGTGCCAGCAGCGCCAAAACAGCAGGGGGAGAGACCCAGTACTTC. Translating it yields CASSAKTAGGETQYF.

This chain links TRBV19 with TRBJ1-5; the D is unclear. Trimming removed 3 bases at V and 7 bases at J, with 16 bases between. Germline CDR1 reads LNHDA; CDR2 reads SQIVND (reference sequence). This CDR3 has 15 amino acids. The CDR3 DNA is TGTGCCAGTAGTATCGGCGTGACACTTCGGCAGCCCCAGCATTTT. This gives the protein CASSIGVTLRQPQHF.

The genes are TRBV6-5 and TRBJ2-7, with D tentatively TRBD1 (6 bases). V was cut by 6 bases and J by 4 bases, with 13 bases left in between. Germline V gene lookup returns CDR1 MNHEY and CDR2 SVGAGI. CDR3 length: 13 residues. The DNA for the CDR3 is TGTGCCAGCAGCCCCCGGACAGCTTACGAGCAGTACTTC. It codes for CASSPRTAYEQYF.

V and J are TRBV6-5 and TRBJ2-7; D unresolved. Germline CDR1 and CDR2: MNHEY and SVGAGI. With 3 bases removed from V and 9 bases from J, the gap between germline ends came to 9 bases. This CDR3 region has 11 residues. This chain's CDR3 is CASSYQERQYF. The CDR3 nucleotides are TGTGCCAGCAGTTATCAGGAAAGGCAGTACTTC.

CDR3 sequence (DNA): TGTGCCAGTAGCATATCCCGCGTATGGCGGGGAGAGCCCGGGGAGCTGTTTTTT. Protein sequence: CASSISRVWRGEPGELFF. V usage is TRBV19 and J usage is TRBJ2-2, with TRBD2 as a possible D gene (6 bases). The CDR3 is 18 residues long. Trimming shortened V by 6 bases and J by 6 bases, and 26 bases separated the two germline ends. Germline loops: CDR1 LNHDA, CDR2 SQIVND (reference sequence).

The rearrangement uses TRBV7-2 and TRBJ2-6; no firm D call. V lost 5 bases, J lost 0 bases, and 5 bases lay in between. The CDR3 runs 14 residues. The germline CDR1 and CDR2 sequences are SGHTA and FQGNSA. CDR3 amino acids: CASSPHSGANVLTF. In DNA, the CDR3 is TGTGCCAGCAGCCCCCACTCTGGGGCCAACGTCCTGACTTTC.